This T cell receptor (beta chain) comes out of a study of T cell changes during pregnancy in multiple sclerosis. The data were produced by immunoSEQ multiplex PCR, yet TCRdb's version contains in-frame clones alone and is incomplete. The sample has about 32,000 clones; roughly nine tenths are singletons. The sample here was CD8+ T cells from peripheral blood mononuclear cells, taken in the third trimester of pregnancy. This receptor was obtained from a female donor with multiple sclerosis, enrolled in a pregnancy study.

CDR3 loop: CASSPWVGKADTQYF. Here the CDR3 DNA reads TGTGCCAGCAGCCCATGGGTCGGGAAGGCAGATACGCAGTATTTT. The chain recombines TRBV11-2 with TRBJ2-3; D might be TRBD2 (5 bases). CDR1 and CDR2 from the germline V gene are SGHAT and FQNNGV. This CDR3 has 15 amino acids. The V gene lost 5 bases and the J gene lost 4 bases, with 16 bases spanning the gap.